This TCR beta chain was documented in a study of lung T cells in sarcoidosis with Löfgren's syndrome. Notes on the study in general: The most expanded V genes in Löfgren's patients were reportedly TRAV12-1 and TRBV2.

As regards this clonotype: What it recognizes is unknown.

Germline V gives CDR1 SGHAT, CDR2 FQNNGV. CDR3 size: 13 residues. Trimming removed 0 bases at V and 6 bases at J, with 8 bases between. TCRdb independently ran MiXCR on the reads; one entry per CDR3 protein. The profile shows 60,000 to 65,000 distinct CDR3 sequences, 20% to 25% of them singletons. The sequenced sample was CD4+ T cells from PBMCs. The TCR originated in a human donor with sarcoidosis (Löfgren's syndrome or another form), or a control subject (not recorded which). The chain has TRBV11-2 and TRBJ1-1; perhaps TRBD1 as D (5 bases). Written as DNA, the CDR3 is TGTGCCAGCAGCTTAGATGAGGGACCTGAAGCTTTCTTT. Protein product: CASSLDEGPEAFF.